This TCR beta chain was documented in a study of technical replicates of blood from a few donors. Germline loops: CDR1 SGHTA, CDR2 FQGTGA. This CDR3 comprises 15 residues. Germline trimming cut 4 bases from V and 2 bases from J; bases unmatched to any gene: 6. Method: immunoSEQ multiplex PCR; TCRdb's copy keeps in-frame clones and lacks some. Altogether approximately 81,000 clones are present, about 96% being singletons, with the ten largest covering around 0.2%. This clone showed up just once. This TCR came from a human donor in good health. The sample comprised T cells isolated from PBMCs. This chain uses TRBV7-3 with TRBJ2-3, with 7 bases that match TRBD2. CDR3 region: CASSSTSDHTDTQYF. CDR3 nucleotides: TGTGCCAGCAGCTCAACTAGCGACCACACAGATACGCAGTATTTT.